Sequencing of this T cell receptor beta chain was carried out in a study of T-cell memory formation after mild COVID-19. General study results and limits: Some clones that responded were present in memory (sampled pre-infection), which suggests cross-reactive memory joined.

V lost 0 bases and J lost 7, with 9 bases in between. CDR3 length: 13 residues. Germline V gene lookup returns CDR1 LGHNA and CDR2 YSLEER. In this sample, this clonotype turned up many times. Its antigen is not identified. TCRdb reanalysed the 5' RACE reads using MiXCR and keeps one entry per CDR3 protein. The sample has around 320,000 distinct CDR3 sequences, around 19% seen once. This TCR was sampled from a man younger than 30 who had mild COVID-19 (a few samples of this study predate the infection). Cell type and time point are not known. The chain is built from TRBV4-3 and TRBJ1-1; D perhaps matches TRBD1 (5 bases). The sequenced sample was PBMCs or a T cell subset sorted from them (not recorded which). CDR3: CASSQDWGGEAFF. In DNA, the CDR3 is TGCGCCAGCAGCCAAGATTGGGGGGGTGAAGCTTTCTTT.